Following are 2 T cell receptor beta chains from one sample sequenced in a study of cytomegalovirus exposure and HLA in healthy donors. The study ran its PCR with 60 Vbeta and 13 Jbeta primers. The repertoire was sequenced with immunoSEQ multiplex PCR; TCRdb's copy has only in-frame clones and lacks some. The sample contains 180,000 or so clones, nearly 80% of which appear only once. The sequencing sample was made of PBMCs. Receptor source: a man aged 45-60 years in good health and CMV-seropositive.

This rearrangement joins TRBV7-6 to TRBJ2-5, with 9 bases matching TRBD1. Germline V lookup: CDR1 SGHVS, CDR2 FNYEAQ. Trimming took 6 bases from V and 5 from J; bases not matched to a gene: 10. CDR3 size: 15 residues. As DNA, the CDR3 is TGTGCCAGCAGAAAACGAACAGGGGGCGCGGAGACCCAGTACTTC. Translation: CASRKRTGGAETQYF.

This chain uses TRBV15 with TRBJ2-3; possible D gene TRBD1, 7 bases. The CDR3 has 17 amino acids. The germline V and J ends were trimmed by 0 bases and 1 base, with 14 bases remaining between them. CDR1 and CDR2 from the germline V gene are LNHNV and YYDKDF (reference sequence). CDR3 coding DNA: TGTGCCACCAGCAGAGATCGGAGGGGGCAGCGCACAGATACGCAGTATTTT. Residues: CATSRDRRGQRTDTQYF.